What follows are 17 T cell receptor beta chains derived from one specimen sequenced in a study of read filtering for tumor transcriptome and immune sequencing (dated by TCRdb to 2018 to 2021). The data were produced on an Illumina HiSeq 4000. Starting from about 400 ng RNA, TCR libraries were constructed with the Immunoverse kit using molecular barcoded adaptors that cover the alpha/delta and beta/gamma chains. TCRdb cleaned the public reads at Q25 with fastp, built clones with MiXCR and kept in-frame beta chains. Rows merge per CDR3 protein into single entries with the most common DNA and genes. The table for this sample lists around 65,000 distinct CDR3 sequences; roughly 19% of them were counted only once. Clones ranked in the top ten supply about an eighth of the sample. Sequenced material: a population of CD138-negative cells sorted from bone marrow. The cell subset or site label, read with the paper, signifies: bone marrow mononuclear cells depleted of CD138+ plasma/myeloma cells by negative magnetic selection. The receptor set was obtained from a donor aged 40 or over with multiple myeloma.

The CDR3 spells CASSPGRERGLSSYEQYF. For the CDR3, the DNA is TGTGCCAGTAGTCCGGGCCGGGAGAGGGGACTCAGCTCCTACGAGCAGTACTTC. The V call is TRBV19, the J call TRBJ2-7; a possible D gene is TRBD2 (6 bases). The CDR3 contains 18 residues. V dropped 5 bases and J dropped 0 bases, with 23 bases sitting between them. In germline, CDR1 is LNHDA, CDR2 SQIVND (reference sequence).

This clonotype was recorded many times. The CDR3 protein is CASSQGGSPQHF. For the CDR3, the DNA is TGTGCCAGCAGCCAAGGAGGTTCGCCCCAGCATTTT. The chain joins TRBV3-1 to TRBJ1-5; D is unclear. The V and J ends lost 1 base and 9 bases respectively, with 7 bases between them. The CDR3 consists of 12 residues. CDR1 and CDR2 (germline): LGHDT, YNNKEL (reference sequence).

This clonotype was seen repeatedly, ten times or more. The chain employs TRBV28 and TRBJ1-2; 7 nucleotides match TRBD1. V shed 1 base, J shed 3 bases, and the junction held 5 bases outside the gene matches. This CDR3 contains 15 residues. Germline CDR1 is MDHEN and CDR2 is SYDVKM. CDR3 DNA sequence: TGTGCCAGCAGTTTATTAACAGGGGCGGACTATGGCTACACCTTC. It encodes CASSLLTGADYGYTF.

This clonotype appeared many times. This chain uses TRBV12-3 or TRBV12-4 with TRBJ2-3; 9 bases agree with TRBD2. This CDR3 spans 16 amino acids. With 3 bases clipped from V and 2 bases from J, the junction kept 6 bases outside the gene matches. The CDR3, as DNA: TGTGCCAGCAGTTTCCTACTAGCGGGTCCCACAGATACGCAGTATTTT. It specifies CASSFLLAGPTDTQYF.

This clonotype was detected many times. The chain is built from TRBV11-2 and TRBJ2-1; D call uncertain. This CDR3 is 15 amino acids long. Germline V gene sequence: CDR1 SGHAT, CDR2 FQNNGV. Deletions cut 2 bases from V and 9 bases from J, with 17 bases between. The CDR3, as DNA: TGTGCCAGCAGCTTATCTGAGTTAGTTGCGGTTGAGCAGTTCTTC. Amino acids: CASSLSELVAVEQFF. The full variable domain, its missing parts supplied by reference TRBV11-2 and TRBJ2-1, is EAGVAQSPRYKIIEKRQSVAFWCNPISGHATLYWYQQILGQGPKLLIQFQNNGVVDDSQLPKDRFSAERLKGVDSTLKIQPAKLEDSAVYLCASSLSELVAVEQFFGPGTRLTVL.

This clonotype was detected many times. The V and J genes are TRBV28 and TRBJ2-1, with TRBD1 as a possible D gene (6 bases). Germline CDR1 reads MDHEN; CDR2 reads SYDVKM. The ends were cut back, 8 bases at V and 2 bases at J, with 10 bases in the middle. The CDR3 has 13 residues. In DNA, the CDR3 is TGTGCCAGCTGGGGGCTTACCTACAATGAGCAGTTCTTC. It is translated as CASWGLTYNEQFF.

This clonotype was observed many times. The V gene is TRBV7-6, the J gene TRBJ2-3; no definite D call. The CDR3 is made up of 12 amino acids. The germline CDR1 and CDR2 sequences are SGHVS and FNYEAQ. V gave up 5 bases and J gave up 3 bases, with 6 bases separating them. In DNA form, the CDR3 reads TGTGCCAGCAGCCCGCGGACAGATACGCAGTATTTT. Residues: CASSPRTDTQYF.

This clonotype showed up many times. The rearrangement joins TRBV20-1 to TRBJ1-5; maybe TRBD1 (5 bases). This CDR3 has 12 amino acids. V lost 4 bases to trimming and J lost 6 bases, with 10 bases between them. Germline CDR1 reads DFQATT; CDR2 reads SNEGSKA (reference sequence). The CDR3 DNA is TGCAGTGCTAAAAGGGGTGGTCAGCCCCAGCATTTT. This gives the protein CSAKRGGQPQHF.

In the case of this clonotype: Sequence at one end of the junction differs from germline and may be a read error. This chain uses TRBV29-1 with TRBJ1-2; 7 bases match TRBD1. The CDR3 runs 15 residues. Germline V gene data show CDR1 as SQVTM and CDR2 as ANQGSEA. The CDR3 nucleotides are TGCAGCGCTGAAATCCTAGACAGGGTGTCATCTGGCTACACCTTC. Translated, it gives CSAEILDRVSSGYTF.

There are many counts of this clonotype. V gene TRBV7-9 combines with J gene TRBJ2-5; D unresolved. Per the germline V gene, CDR1 is SEHNR and CDR2 is FQNEAQ (reference sequence). V was cut by 2 bases and J by 4 bases, with 8 bases left in between. This CDR3 has 13 residues. CDR3 coding DNA: TGTGCCAGCAGCTTAAGTCAGTCAGAGACCCAGTACTTC. Its protein is CASSLSQSETQYF.

This clonotype was seen a handful of times. The chain couples TRBV7-3 to TRBJ2-2; tentative D call: TRBD2 (6 bases). Germline V gene data show CDR1 as SGHTA and CDR2 as FQGTGA. V shed 5 bases and J shed 4 bases, with 14 bases lying between them. CDR3 length: 15 amino acids. CDR3: CASSPGTRGTGELFF. The CDR3 DNA is TGTGCCAGCAGCCCAGGGACTCGCGGCACCGGGGAGCTGTTTTTT.

This clonotype was counted ten times or more. The V call is TRBV6-4, the J call TRBJ1-1; D is unresolved. V lost 6 bases and J 5 bases, leaving 13 bases between the germline ends. Germline CDR1 reads MRHNA; CDR2 reads SNTAGT. This CDR3 comprises 13 residues. The CDR3: CASSLQEGTEAFF. CDR3 DNA: TGTGCCAGCAGCCTCCAGGAGGGAACTGAAGCTTTCTTT.

As for this clonotype: Sequence at one end of the junction differs from germline and may be a read error. The rearrangement joins TRBV28 to TRBJ2-2, with 7 bases aligning to TRBD1. The CDR3 spans 17 residues. CDR1 MDHEN and CDR2 SYDVKM come from the germline V gene. CDR3 DNA: TGTGCCAGCAGCTCCCCCAGGGACAGACTAAGCACCGGGAAGCTGTTTTTT. It yields the protein CASSSPRDRLSTGKLFF.

In this sample, this clonotype turned up many times. The V call is TRBV11-2, the J call TRBJ1-2; no clear D. V shed 5 bases and J shed 4 bases, with 8 bases lying between them. CDR3 size: 12 residues. Germline lookup yields CDR1 SGHAT and CDR2 FQNNGV. This CDR3 reads CASSQESYGYTF. Written as DNA, the CDR3 is TGTGCCAGCAGCCAAGAAAGCTATGGCTACACCTTC.

The V gene is TRBV25-1, the J gene TRBJ2-3, with 8 bases fitting TRBD2. Trimming cost V 6 bases and J 2 bases; bases outside gene matches: 7. This CDR3 is 15 amino acids long. Germline values: CDR1 MGHDK, CDR2 SYGVNS. CDR3 amino acids: CASSGGASDTDTQYF. The CDR3 DNA reads as TGTGCCAGCAGCGGGGGGGCTAGCGACACAGATACGCAGTATTTT.

Of note for this clonotype: One base separates it from a far larger clone, so it is likely a read error. The genes are TRBV7-8 and TRBJ1-2; D is perhaps TRBD1 (5 bases). Germline V gene data show CDR1 as SGHVS and CDR2 as FQNEAQ. The CDR3 is 15 residues long. The CDR3 sequence: CASSQGPGENYGYAF. In DNA form, the CDR3 reads TGTGCCAGCAGTCAAGGGCCGGGGGAGAACTATGGCTACGCCTTC.

This clonotype was seen repeatedly, ten times or more. The chain is built from TRBV4-1 and TRBJ2-5; TRBD2 agrees at 9 bases. The germline V gene has CDR1 MGHRA and CDR2 YSYEKL. The CDR3 consists of 15 residues. With V trimmed by 1 base and J by 5 bases, 5 bases remained unmatched. This CDR3 reads CASSQGTSARETQYF. The CDR3 DNA reads as TGCGCCAGCAGCCAAGGGACTAGCGCTCGGGAGACCCAGTACTTC.